The subject of this entry is one T cell receptor beta chain. The antigen is not known. The sample belongs to a study of shared clonotypes between healthy human individuals. Broader study findings: Clonotypes shared by all four donors outscored non-shared clonotypes in generation probability. Memory subsets generally showed smaller estimated richness than naive subsets did. The study sampled only blood, and tissue repertoires likely differ.

The CDR3 runs to 14 residues. Germline CDR1 is SGHNT and CDR2 is YENEEA. Between the trimmed V and J ends, which lost 3 bases and 8 bases, there was a span of 14 bases. A 200 ng quantity of DNA, tens of thousands of T cell genomes, went into the sorted-subset replicate PCRs. TCRdb's copy holds only in-frame clones and misses some; the assay was immunoSEQ multiplex PCR. This sample has 550,000 to 700,000 clones; 60% to 75% occur once, and the top ten carry 1.5% to 2%. This clonotype was obtained from a young woman in good health. The chain has TRBV11-3 and TRBJ2-1; D is possibly TRBD2 (6 bases). The sequencing sample was made of memory CD4+ T cells sorted from blood. Subset in this sample: CD45RA-negative fraction. Here the CDR3 DNA reads TGTGCCAGCAGCTTCGGCCTAGCGACAGATGAGCAGTTCTTC. This translates into CASSFGLATDEQFF.